This entry features one TCR beta chain sequence. Its antigen is unknown. These data come from a study of PD-1 blockade in classical Hodgkin lymphoma. Each patient's relapse followed autologous stem cell transplantation, and brentuximab vedotin exposure varied. Data came from immunoSEQ multiplex PCR; TCRdb stores just in-frame clones and leaves some out. The data contain 47,000 or so clones, approximately 73% of them singletons. General study results and limits: Why repertoires differed is undefined; disease activity or prior therapy possibly contributed. Reports indicated that newly diagnosed patients had lower baseline TCR diversity than healthy donors did. Nivolumab initiated under 1 year post-ASCT led to patient exclusion.

The CDR3 runs to 14 residues. V dropped 8 bases and J dropped 5; count of bases not matched to a gene: 10. Looked up from germline, CDR1 is ENHRY and CDR2 is SYGVKD. The V call is TRBV10-3, the J call TRBJ2-3; 7 nucleotides align to TRBD1. This sample comprised peripheral blood mononuclear cells (PBMCs), obtained at baseline. This TCR derives from a human donor with classical Hodgkin lymphoma. As DNA, the CDR3 is TGTGCCATCGGGCCCAGCACAGGGGAAGATACGCAGTATTTT. Translating it yields CAIGPSTGEDTQYF.